These T cell receptor beta chains were read from a single sample in a study of post-analysis software for immune sequencing data. TCRdb re-called the PCR reads with MiXCR, one entry per CDR3 protein. The table records about 540,000 distinct CDR3 sequences, about a third of them present only once. The material sequenced was blood. All receptors derive from a girl under 18 with multiple sclerosis. Both conserved end residues are part of each CDR3. D genes are given only for firm matches. Not every row has a clone size; where given, it reads once, few, many or a size class.

TRBV28	.	TRBJ2-5	.	TGTGCCAGCAGTTTACGTACCCGGGGGGAGACCCAGTACTTC	CASSLRTRGETQYF
TRBV10-3	few	TRBJ2-3	.	TGTGCCATCAGTGGGGGAACTGTGGCTAGCACAGATACGCAGTATTTT	CAISGGTVASTDTQYF
TRBV7-2	.	TRBJ2-7	.	TGTGCCAGCAGCTTACTCGACTGGTCCTACGAGCAGTACTTC	CASSLLDWSYEQYF
TRBV18	.	TRBJ1-2	.	TGTGCCAGCTCACCGGACCCAGGTCCACTAAACTATGGCTACACCTTC	CASSPDPGPLNYGYTF
TRBV19	.	TRBJ2-1	.	TGTGCCAGTAGTATGAGGGGGACCCCCTACAATGAGCAGTTCTTC	CASSMRGTPYNEQFF
TRBV6-1	.	TRBJ2-2	TRBD1	TGTGCCACGGGGACAGGGGTCGACACCGGGGAGCTGTTTTTT	CATGTGVDTGELFF
TRBV7-2	.	TRBJ2-1	TRBD2	TGTGCCAGCAGCCCCAGACTAGCGGGGGGAGATGAGCAGTTCTTC	CASSPRLAGGDEQFF
TRBV7-2	.	TRBJ1-4	TRBD1	TGTGCCAGCAGCCTAACCGGGACAGTTAATGAAAAACTGTTTTTT	CASSLTGTVNEKLFF
TRBV11-2	.	TRBJ1-2	.	TGTGCCAGCAGCTCCGTCCGGGGGACGCCCGGCGTTCACACCTTC	CASSSVRGTPGVHTF
TRBV10-2	few	TRBJ1-2	.	TGCGCCAGCAGTGGGGCACAATACTATGGCTACTATGGCTACACCTTC	CASSGAQYYGYYGYTF
TRBV10-2	.	TRBJ1-6	.	TGCGCCAGCAGTTACAGTAATTCACCCCTCCACTTT	CASSYSNSPLHF
TRBV25-1	.	TRBJ2-3	TRBD2	TGTGCCAGCAGTGAAAGCCGACTAGCGGGGGGGAGCACAGATACGCAGTATTTT	CASSESRLAGGSTDTQYF
TRBV5-1	few	TRBJ2-5	TRBD2	TGCGCCAGCAGGACTTCAGCGGGGGGCCAAGAGACCCAGTACTTC	CASRTSAGGQETQYF
TRBV4-2	.	TRBJ1-6	.	TGTGCCAGCAGCCCAGTTTTGAATTCACCCCTCCACTTT	CASSPVLNSPLHF
TRBV27	.	TRBJ1-2	TRBD1	TGTGCCAGCAAGGCGTCAACAGGGGGCGCAGTGGTGGGCTACACCTTC	CASKASTGGAVVGYTF
TRBV3-1	few	TRBJ2-7	TRBD1	TGTGCCAGCAGCCAAATACCGGGACAGGGGTCCACCTACGAGCAGTACTTC	CASSQIPGQGSTYEQYF
TRBV20-1	few	TRBJ1-2	TRBD1	TGCAGTGCTAGAGAAGGGGGCCGTGGCTATGGCTACACCTTC	CSAREGGRGYGYTF
TRBV27	.	TRBJ2-1	TRBD1	TGTGCCAGCAGTAGGACAGGGGGCAAAGGCTCCTACAATGAGCAGTTCTTC	CASSRTGGKGSYNEQFF
TRBV10-3	.	TRBJ2-3	TRBD1	TGTGCCATCAGTACACCGACAGGGTTGAGCACAGATACGCAGTATTTT	CAISTPTGLSTDTQYF
TRBV27	.	TRBJ2-5	.	TGTGCCAGCTCAAGATTAAGACAAGAGACCCAGTACTTC	CASSRLRQETQYF
TRBV6-5	few	TRBJ1-2	.	TGTGCCAGCACCCCCACGTCAGGGCAGGCTTATGGCTACACCTTC	CASTPTSGQAYGYTF
TRBV20-1	.	TRBJ1-2	.	TGCAGTGCTAGCACCCCGGGGTACGGCCACACCTTC	CSASTPGYGHTF
TRBV5-1	.	TRBJ2-3	TRBD1	TGCGCCAGCAGCCCGAGACAGGGGGCTACGTATACGCAGTATTTT	CASSPRQGATYTQYF
TRBV24-1	few	TRBJ1-2	.	TGTGCCACCAGTGATTTACAGAGGGATGGCTACACCTTC	CATSDLQRDGYTF
TRBV20-1	.	TRBJ2-1	.	TGCAGTGCTAGAGAAAACGGGGGCGGAGATGAGCAGTTCTTC	CSARENGGGDEQFF
TRBV7-2	many	TRBJ2-1	TRBD1	TGTGCCAGCAGCCCGGACAGGGAGAGGCATGAGCAGTTCTTC	CASSPDRERHEQFF
TRBV5-1	.	TRBJ2-1	TRBD1	TGCGCCAGCAGCTTGGTCCACCGGGACAGGGGGGGGAATGAGCAGTTCTTC	CASSLVHRDRGGNEQFF
TRBV28	once	TRBJ1-6	.	TGTGCCAGCAAGGCAGGCGGGGACGGTTCACCCCTCCACTTT	CASKAGGDGSPLHF
TRBV5-1	many	TRBJ2-3	.	TGCGCCAGCAGCTTGTCGCGCAACGGGGGTATCACAGATACGCAGTATTTT	CASSLSRNGGITDTQYF
TRBV20-1	.	TRBJ1-5	TRBD1	TGTAGTGCTAGGGGACAGGATCAGCCCCAGCATTTT	CSARGQDQPQHF
TRBV7-2	.	TRBJ2-1	.	TGTGCCAGCAGCTTAGCAGCGCCCAATGAGCAGTTCTTC	CASSLAAPNEQFF
TRBV27	.	TRBJ1-5	TRBD1	TGTGCCAGCAGTTTCCTCGGGACAGGCTATCAGCCCCAGCATTTT	CASSFLGTGYQPQHF
TRBV9	.	TRBJ1-6	.	TGTGCCAGCAGCGTAACACAGTATAATTCACCCCTCCACTTT	CASSVTQYNSPLHF
TRBV20-1	many	TRBJ2-5	.	TGCAGTGCTAGCCTCCGGGCGGGGAGCTTCCAAGAGACCCAGTACTTC	CSASLRAGSFQETQYF
TRBV5-1	.	TRBJ2-6	.	TGCGCCAGCAGCCAGGCCCTTGGGGCCAACGTCCTGACTTTC	CASSQALGANVLTF
TRBV9	.	TRBJ2-3	TRBD2	TGTGCCAGCAGCACTAGCGGGGGGGCCCTATGGACAGATACGCAGTATTTT	CASSTSGGALWTDTQYF
TRBV3-1	.	TRBJ2-1	.	TGTGCCAGCAGCCTAGCTTCCGGGACGCTGGACGGTGAGCAGTTCTTC	CASSLASGTLDGEQFF
TRBV6-4	few	TRBJ1-2	.	TGTGCCAGCATCCCTAGGGAGGGGGTCGCCTATGGCTACACCTTC	CASIPREGVAYGYTF
TRBV5-6	.	TRBJ2-1	.	TGTGCCAGCAGCAGCATGGACCAACAATTGGTAAATGAGCAGTTCTTC	CASSSMDQQLVNEQFF
TRBV29-1	.	TRBJ1-2	TRBD1	TGCAGCGTTGAAGAGCCGGGACAGGGGGTCTATGGCTACACCTTC	CSVEEPGQGVYGYTF
TRBV12-3/TRBV12-4	.	TRBJ2-3	.	TGTGCCAGCAGTTTAACAGCCTTCGCAGATGCGCAGTATTTT	CASSLTAFADAQYF
TRBV20-1	.	TRBJ1-5	TRBD1	TGCAGTGCTAGTGGTGTGGTCAGGGGGCGTGGGAGCAATCAGCCCCAGCATTTT	CSASGVVRGRGSNQPQHF
TRBV9	few	TRBJ2-2	TRBD1	TGTGCCAGCAGCCAATCGACCCTCCAGAGGGCAGGGGGCGCCCCCGGGGAGCTGTTTTTT	CASSQSTLQRAGGAPGELFF
TRBV18	once	TRBJ1-1	TRBD1	TGTGCCAGCCCACCAGGGACAGTAGTAACTGAAGCTTTCTTT	CASPPGTVVTEAFF
TRBV5-1	.	TRBJ2-1	.	TGCGCCAGCAGCTTGGGACAGAGAGGGAATGAGCAGTTCTTC	CASSLGQRGNEQFF
TRBV7-2	.	TRBJ1-1	TRBD1	TGTGCCAGCAGCTACAGGGGGCGGGATACTGAAGCTTTCTTT	CASSYRGRDTEAFF